This TCR beta chain is from a study of T cell clonotyping in hematopoietic cell transplantation (dated by TCRdb to the early 2020s). Describing the broader study: The study collected 130 to 150 blood samples from 35 consecutive transplant recipients and their related donors. Patients were recruited between 2015 and 2017 and followed until late 2020 or death. The paper's findings and limits, for the study overall: The sample size was limited, and because cells were not sorted, the contributions of CD4 and CD8 repertoires could not be separated. After transplant, TCR diversity in recipients dropped, and pathologically expanded clonotypes climbed progressively between day 30 and day 180. Just a small fraction of recipient repertoires overlapped with donor repertoires, and more than 97% appeared de novo at the given depth. Broader TCR repertoire diversity after transplant was predicted by Inverse Simpson Index values from donors and from recipients before transplant.

Clipping removes 2 bases from V and 2 bases from J, with 6 as the unmatched junction base count. The CDR3 contains 16 residues, cysteine and phenylalanine counted. This entry keeps only the CDR3 DNA: 48 bases, framed from base 1. CDR1 and CDR2 are drawn from the germline V gene: SGHAT, FQNNGV. With the immunoSEQ assay, which is a bias-controlled multiplex PCR relying on V- and J-specific primers, TCR beta CDR3 regions were amplified from genomic DNA. A second PCR step added a proprietary barcode and Illumina adapter sequences to the CDR3 amplicons. An Illumina MiSeq instrument was used to sequence the CDR3 libraries. In the source study's methods: immunoSEQ Analyzer 3.0 was used for export and quality control, with R Bioconductor and Immunarch used for downstream analyses. Only productive rearrangements in the normalized downsampled data set went into calculating the repertoire metrics. In the normalized cohort, clonotypes with more than 5 templates were defined as pathologically expanded. The Inverse Simpson Index was used to measure repertoire diversity. To capture all clonotypes, CMV-specificity analyses were performed on the non-normalized data set. The source is immuneACCESS, and TCRdb retained only in-frame sequences with V and J called. Part of the clones is not carried over; for the studies checked, unresolved V genes explain less than half of this, and the remainder is unexplained. The D gene and trimming were derived from the DNA, and the V and J assignments and clone size from that table. In this sample the table shows tens of thousands of clones, 94% of which occur a single time. The top ten clones comprise over 0.65% of the sample.

Blood samples for TCR beta sequencing were given by related transplant donors. Using Nuclei Lysis Solution, genomic DNA was extracted from unfractionated peripheral blood mononuclear cells that were either fresh or cryopreserved. On this clone itself: Its antigen specificity is not known. No base qualities exist here, and no much larger clone lies one base off it.

This TCR was recovered from a woman aged 50 to 65 in good health. Some clones in this sample may be carry-over from other donors' samples. Sequencing used peripheral blood mononuclear cells. Recombination connected TRBV11-2 to TRBJ2-3, with TRBD1 identical over 8 junction bases. The CDR3 loop reads CASSLIMDRDTDTQYF. The nucleotides are TGTGCCAGCAGCTTAATTATGGACAGGGACACAGATACGCAGTATTTT.